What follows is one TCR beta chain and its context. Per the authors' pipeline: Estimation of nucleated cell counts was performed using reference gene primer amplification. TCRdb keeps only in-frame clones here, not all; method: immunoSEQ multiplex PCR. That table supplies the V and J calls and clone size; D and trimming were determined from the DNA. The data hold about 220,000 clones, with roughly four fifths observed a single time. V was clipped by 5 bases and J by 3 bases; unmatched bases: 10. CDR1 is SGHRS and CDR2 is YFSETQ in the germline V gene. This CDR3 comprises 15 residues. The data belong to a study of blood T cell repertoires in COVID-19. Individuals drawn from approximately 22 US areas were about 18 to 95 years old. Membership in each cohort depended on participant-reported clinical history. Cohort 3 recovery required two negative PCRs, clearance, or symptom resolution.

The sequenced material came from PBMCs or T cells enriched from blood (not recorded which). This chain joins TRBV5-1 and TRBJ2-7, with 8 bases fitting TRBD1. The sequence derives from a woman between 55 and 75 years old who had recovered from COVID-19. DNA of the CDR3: TGCGCCAGCAGAACCGGGACAGGTGATTTCTACGAGCAGTACTTC. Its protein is CASRTGTGDFYEQYF.